Listed here is a single TCR beta chain. This clonotype occurred a few times. Its antigen has not been determined. One base away there is no much larger clone; base qualities are not given. To demonstrate the VDJtools post-analysis software, TCR beta repertoires were profiled from the peripheral blood of more than 10 young patients with multiple sclerosis. The multiple sclerosis patients were children and adolescents ranging in age from roughly 6 to 16 years. The data belong to a study of post-analysis software for immune sequencing data (dated by TCRdb to between 2014 and 2017). In terms of the full investigation: Recorded disease courses included relapsing-remitting, secondary progressive and progressive-relapsing multiple sclerosis, with some patients lacking subtype annotation. Patient repertoires were compared against ten to twelve previously published healthy control repertoires from donors aged roughly 6 to 26 years. A subset of samples was prepared in parallel using single-end sample barcoding, then pooled and co-amplified after Illumina adapter ligation. Points the paper makes about the study in general: Strong co-clustering of samples prepared in the same batch was shown by direct clustering with F measure, prompting a batch-effect correction. Patients showed significantly higher frequencies than controls for roughly five TRBV segments, among them TRBV5-6, TRBV5-1 and TRBV20-1. Normalized Chao1 diversity was significantly lower in multiple sclerosis patients than controls, suggesting substantial peripheral T-cell clonal expansion. The multiple sclerosis patient group was slightly younger than the control group.

V is pruned by 1 base and J by 11 bases, leaving 2 bases of the junction without a gene match. Sequences SGHNT (CDR1) and YENEEA (CDR2) are obtained from the germline V gene. Including cysteine and phenylalanine, the CDR3 has 13 amino acids. The retained sequence is limited to the CDR3, 39 bases, with the frame set at the first base. To prepare the library, PCR was applied. Sequencing instrument: Illumina HiSeq 2500. To reduce PCR and sequencing biases, unique molecular identifiers were incorporated into the TCR beta cDNA libraries. Roughly 0.5 million cDNA molecules were obtained per 1 to 10 million input T cells, so each molecule approximated one T cell. Patient libraries were prepared and sequenced with the same protocol used for the earlier healthy control dataset. Samples belonging to the same batch were prepared together, multiplexed and sequenced on a shared HiSeq lane. In the original analysis: Raw barcoded reads were processed with MIGEC, discarding single-read molecular identifier groups before consensus assembly and CDR3 extraction. VDJtools was used for post-analysis of the clonotype tables, and diversity was normalized by down-sampling every dataset to the size of the smallest sample. In repertoire overlap clustering, CDR3 amino acid sequences, but not nucleotide sequences, were matched to correct batch-related cross-sample contamination. Using fastp at Q25 and MiXCR, TCRdb reprocessed the public reads and kept productive beta chains. Rows are unified per CDR3 protein, each entry keeping the most common DNA and genes. The V and J calls were determined by TCRdb, not by the authors. This sample lists about 560,000 distinct CDR3 sequences; 44% were detected once. The ten largest clones add up to around 1.7% of the sample.

Rearrangement joined TRBV11-3 to TRBJ2-1; the junction holds 10 bases that match TRBD2. This receptor was obtained from a girl aged 5 to 17 with multiple sclerosis. The sequenced sample consisted of blood. For the CDR3, the sequence is CASSLGTSGQQFF. The nucleotide sequence is TGTGCCAGCAGCTTAGGGACTAGCGGACAGCAGTTCTTC.